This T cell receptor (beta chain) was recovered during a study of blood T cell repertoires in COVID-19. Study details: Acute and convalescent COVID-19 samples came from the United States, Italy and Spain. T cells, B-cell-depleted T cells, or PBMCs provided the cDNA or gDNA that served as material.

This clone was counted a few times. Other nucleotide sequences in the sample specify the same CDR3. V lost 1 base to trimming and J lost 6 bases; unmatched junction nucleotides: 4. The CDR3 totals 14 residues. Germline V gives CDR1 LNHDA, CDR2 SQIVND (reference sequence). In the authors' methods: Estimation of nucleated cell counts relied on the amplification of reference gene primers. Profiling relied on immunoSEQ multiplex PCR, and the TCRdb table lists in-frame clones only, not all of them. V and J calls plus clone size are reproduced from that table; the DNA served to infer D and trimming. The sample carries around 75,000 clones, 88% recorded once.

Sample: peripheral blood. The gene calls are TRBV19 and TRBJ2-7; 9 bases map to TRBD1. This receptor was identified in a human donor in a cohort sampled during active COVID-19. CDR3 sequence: CASSIGGTGTEQYF. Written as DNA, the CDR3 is TGTGCCAGTAGTATAGGAGGGACAGGGACCGAGCAGTACTTC.